This TCR beta chain was sequenced during a study of cytomegalovirus exposure and HLA in healthy donors. At the level of the study: There were 88 million or so unique TCRs (from HLA-typed donors) in an early data release.

There are 12 residues in the CDR3. Trimming took 7 bases from V and 7 from J; bases not matched to a gene: 5. Germline lookup yields CDR1 SGHDT and CDR2 YYEEEE. The PCR ran on 60 Vbeta and 13 Jbeta primers. Clones were read by immunoSEQ multiplex PCR, and TCRdb kept only the in-frame ones, dropping some. The profile shows 130,000 to 150,000 clones, 80% of them singletons. Overall study results and limits: In a later analysis, HLA-C alleles had the fewest associated TCRs, DRB1 alleles the most.

The table lists this clone with a few counts. Its antigen is currently unknown. This receptor was obtained from a woman in her 30s in good health and CMV-seronegative. The genes are TRBV5-6 and TRBJ1-2; 9 nucleotides agree with TRBD1. Material: PBMCs. The CDR3 here is CASRQGVFGYTF. Written as DNA, the CDR3 is TGTGCCAGCCGACAGGGGGTCTTTGGCTACACCTTC.